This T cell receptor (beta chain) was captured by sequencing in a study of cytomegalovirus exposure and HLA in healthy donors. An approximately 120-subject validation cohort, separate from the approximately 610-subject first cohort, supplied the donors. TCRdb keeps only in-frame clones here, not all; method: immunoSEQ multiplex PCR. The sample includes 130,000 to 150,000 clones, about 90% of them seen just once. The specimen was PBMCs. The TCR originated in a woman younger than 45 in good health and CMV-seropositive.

CDR3: CASGQSSGNTIYF. The CDR3, as DNA: TGTGCCAGCGGACAGAGCTCTGGAAACACCATATATTTT. The rearrangement joins TRBV2 to TRBJ1-3; possibly TRBD1 for D (6 bases). The germline V and J ends were trimmed by 8 bases and 0 bases, with 8 bases remaining between them. The germline CDR1 and CDR2 sequences are SNHLY and FYNNEI. CDR3 size: 13 residues.